The rows below give T cell receptor beta chains drawn from one sample of a study of CXCR3-negative and CXCR3-positive naive CD8 T cells. TCRdb re-called the 5' RACE reads; one entry per CDR3 protein, DNA not given. This table lists more than 75,000 distinct CDR3 sequences. What was sequenced was naive CXCR3+ CD8+ T cells from blood. The origin of the receptors is a human donor in good health. Some clones in this sample may be carry-over from other donors' samples. CDR3s include the opening cysteine and the closing phenylalanine or tryptophan.

j_gene	v_gene	CDR3aa
TRBJ1-2	TRBV7-9	CASSLPGQGGSYGYTF
TRBJ2-1	TRBV28	CASSFVIYNEQFF
TRBJ1-1	TRBV23-1	CASSHRAEAFF
TRBJ1-2	TRBV18	CASSPTGIHYGYTF
TRBJ2-7	TRBV6-2/TRBV6-3	CASSYGGSEQYF
TRBJ2-1	TRBV7-2	CASSRTSSNEQFF
TRBJ2-3	TRBV6-5	CASTYGTHLYF
TRBJ2-7	TRBV20-1	CSANLRTGSYEQYF
TRBJ2-7	TRBV5-1	CASSYNTGRISYEQYF
TRBJ2-7	TRBV29-1	CSVGLVGLYEQYF
TRBJ2-1	TRBV5-5	CANRGVPNEQFF
TRBJ2-3	TRBV29-1	CSVAPPADTQYF
TRBJ2-7	TRBV15	CASGAGVGYEQYF
TRBJ1-1	TRBV4-1	CASSQVGEKGEAFF
TRBJ2-7	TRBV29-1	CSVARGLQSYEQYF
TRBJ2-1	TRBV7-2	CASRELRDEQFF
TRBJ2-5	TRBV23-1	CASSQSPETQYF
TRBJ1-2	TRBV27	CASSLLGGGESGYTF
TRBJ1-1	TRBV15	CATSPGIDTEAFF
TRBJ2-7	TRBV19	CASSFSGAEGTYEQYF
TRBJ2-7	TRBV28	CASNLPRENPYEQYF